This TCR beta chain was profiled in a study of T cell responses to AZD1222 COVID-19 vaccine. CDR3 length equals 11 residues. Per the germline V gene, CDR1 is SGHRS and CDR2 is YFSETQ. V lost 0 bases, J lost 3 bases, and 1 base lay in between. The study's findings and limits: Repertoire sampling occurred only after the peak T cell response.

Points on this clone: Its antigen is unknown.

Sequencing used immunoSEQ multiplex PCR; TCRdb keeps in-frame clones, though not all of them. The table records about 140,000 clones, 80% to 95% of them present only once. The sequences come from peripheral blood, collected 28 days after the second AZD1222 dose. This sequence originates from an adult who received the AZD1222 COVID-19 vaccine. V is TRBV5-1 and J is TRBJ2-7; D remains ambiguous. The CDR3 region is CASSLDYEQYF. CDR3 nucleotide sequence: TGCGCCAGCAGCTTGGACTACGAGCAGTACTTC.